This TCR beta chain was identified during a study of control samples from healthy donors and cancer patients. Using immunoSEQ multiplex PCR, the repertoire was profiled, and TCRdb retains in-frame clones only, with some absent. This table has 100,000 to 150,000 clones, around nine tenths appearing once. J lost 2 bases, V lost 11 bases, and 12 bases had no gene match. CDR1 LNHDA and CDR2 SQIVND come from the germline V gene (reference sequence). This CDR3 is 14 amino acids long. This receptor was taken from a man aged 18 to 29 in good health. The genes are TRBV19 and TRBJ2-7; 7 bases map to TRBD1. Sequenced material: blood. As DNA, the CDR3 is TGTGCCGTGAGCGAACAGGGGAGAACCTACGAGCAGTACTTC. Translated, it gives CAVSEQGRTYEQYF.